These 20 T cell receptor beta chains originate from one sample sequenced in a study of OX40 agonist ivuxolimab in advanced cancers. Clones were read by immunoSEQ multiplex PCR, and TCRdb kept only the in-frame ones, dropping some. Among 75,000 to 95,000 clones listed, approximately 85% were seen once. This sample comprised CD4+ or CD8+ T cells sorted from blood, obtained in a trial of the OX40 agonist ivuxolimab. The receptors come from an adult with an advanced solid tumor such as melanoma, head and neck, liver or kidney cancer.

The genes are TRBV5-4 and TRBJ2-1; D is possibly TRBD2 (6 bases). This CDR3 spans 16 amino acids. Germline V gene lookup returns CDR1 SGHNT and CDR2 YYREEE (reference sequence). Trimming cost V 0 bases and J 4 bases, with 14 bases left between them. The CDR3 is CASSLGTGELYNEQFF. CDR3 nucleotide sequence: TGTGCCAGCAGCTTGGGAACGGGGGAACTATACAATGAGCAGTTCTTC.

The table lists this clone with a count of one. The chain recombines TRBV5-1 with TRBJ1-1; 7 nucleotides agree with TRBD1. The V gene end was trimmed by 1 base and the J gene end by 2 bases; junction bases not matched to a gene: 2. Germline CDR1 is SGHRS and CDR2 is YFSETQ. The CDR3 contains 14 residues. The CDR3 nucleotides read TGCGCCAGCAGCTTGACAGGGGCTAACACTGAAGCTTTCTTT. Translation: CASSLTGANTEAFF.

This clone was detected only once. The chain employs TRBV27 and TRBJ2-3; TRBD2 matches 14 bases. Germline V gene sequence: CDR1 MNHEY, CDR2 SMNVEV (reference sequence). The CDR3 sequence is 16 residues long. After removal of 6 bases from V and 5 bases from J, the junction contained 7 bases not matched to a gene. CDR3 coding DNA: TGTGCCAGCAGGGGACTAGCGGGAGCGCAGGTAGATACGCAGTATTTT. Protein: CASRGLAGAQVDTQYF.

This clone was seen only a few times. The chain employs TRBV18 and TRBJ2-7; D possibly corresponds to TRBD1 (6 bases). Germline V gene sequence: CDR1 KGHSH, CDR2 LQKENI. The CDR3 loop spans 14 amino acids. The ends were cut back, 4 bases at V and 2 bases at J, with 12 bases in the middle. In DNA, the CDR3 is TGTGCCAGCTCACGCCGGACAGACACCTACGAGCAGTACTTC. Translation gives CASSRRTDTYEQYF.

V is TRBV14 and J is TRBJ2-2; TRBD2 matches at 13 bases. The CDR3 covers 17 residues. Germline lookup yields CDR1 SGHDN and CDR2 FVKESK. V lost 5 bases, J lost 6 bases, and 9 bases stayed unmatched. The chain's CDR3 is CASSWTSGSYLAGELFF. The DNA of the CDR3 is TGTGCCAGCAGCTGGACTAGCGGGAGTTACTTGGCCGGGGAGCTGTTTTTT.

V and J are TRBV6-5 and TRBJ2-5; 10 nucleotides line up with TRBD2. This CDR3 is built from 15 residues. The trim removed 5 bases at V and 4 bases at J, leaving 7 bases unmatched. CDR1 and CDR2 from the germline V gene are MNHEY and SVGAGI. The DNA of the CDR3 is TGTGCCAGCAGTCGGGGAGCGGGGGGGGCAGAGACCCAGTACTTC. Translated: CASSRGAGGAETQYF.

This chain links TRBV28 with TRBJ2-7; D gene ambiguous. The germline gives CDR1 MDHEN, CDR2 SYDVKM. The CDR3 sequence is 12 residues long. V was cut by 4 bases and J by 4 bases, with 8 bases left in between. DNA for the CDR3: TGTGCCAGCAGTTCACAGAATTACGAGCAGTACGTC. It codes for CASSSQNYEQYV.

There are a few counts of this clone. The chain combines TRBV27 with TRBJ2-5, with 11 bases lining up with TRBD1. The CDR3 loop spans 16 amino acids. The trim removed 5 bases at V and 4 bases at J, leaving 9 bases unmatched. CDR1 is MNHEY and CDR2 is SMNVEV in the germline V gene (reference sequence). The CDR3 coding sequence is TGTGCCAGCAGTCGCCCCGCAGGGACAGGGGGAGAGACCCAGTACTTC. It codes for CASSRPAGTGGETQYF.

The chain employs TRBV6-1 and TRBJ2-5; D possibly uses TRBD1 or TRBD2 (5 bases each). CDR1 is MNHNS and CDR2 is SASEGT in the germline V gene. V dropped 6 bases and J dropped 5 bases, with 13 bases sitting between them. The CDR3 sequence is 13 residues long. CDR3 region: CASRGWGGETQYF. CDR3 DNA sequence: TGTGCCAGCAGGGGGTGGGGCGGGGAGACCCAGTACTTC.

V gene TRBV19 combines with J gene TRBJ1-6; possible D gene TRBD1, 5 bases. V dropped 5 bases and J dropped 8 bases, with 10 bases sitting between them. CDR1 and CDR2 (germline): LNHDA, SQIVND (reference sequence). The CDR3 loop spans 13 amino acids. The CDR3 region has the DNA TGTGCCAGTAGTTACAGGCGGGATTCACCCCTCCACTTT. Translating it yields CASSYRRDSPLHF.

This clone was seen a single time. The chain carries TRBV5-1 and TRBJ2-5; 9 bases agree with TRBD2. With V trimmed by 5 bases and J by 5 bases, 22 bases remained unmatched. The CDR3 is made up of 19 amino acids. Germline CDR1 is SGHRS and CDR2 is YFSETQ. The DNA of the CDR3 is TGCGCCAGCAGGTCGGTCGTAGGACTAGCGTTCTTCCGAGGGGAGACCCAGTACTTC. This sequence encodes CASRSVVGLAFFRGETQYF.

The chain couples TRBV28 to TRBJ1-3; D uncertain. Trimming shortened V by 6 bases and J by 5 bases, and 8 bases separated the two germline ends. This CDR3 is 12 amino acids long. Germline lookup yields CDR1 MDHEN and CDR2 SYDVKM. This CDR3 is CASSSIRNTIYF. The CDR3 nucleotides read TGTGCCAGCAGCTCGATCCGAAACACCATATATTTT.

This clone was detected only once. The gene calls are TRBV5-1 and TRBJ1-4; maybe TRBD1 (6 bases). Germline CDR1 and CDR2: SGHRS and YFSETQ. The CDR3 loop spans 15 amino acids. The V end lost 3 bases, the J end lost 6 bases, and 15 bases lay between the germline ends. CDR3 sequence: CASSSRGFVDEKLFF. The DNA for the CDR3 is TGCGCCAGCAGCTCCAGGGGTTTTGTAGATGAAAAACTGTTTTTT.

The chain uses TRBV2 and TRBJ2-1; no definite D call. CDR1 is SNHLY, CDR2 FYNNEI, per germline. Trimming pared 5 bases from V and 3 bases from J, leaving 5 bases between. The CDR3 extends over 12 amino acids. The DNA of the CDR3 is TGTGCCAGCAGTACTGGCTACAATGAGCAGTTCTTC. It encodes CASSTGYNEQFF.

The CDR3 DNA reads as TGTGCCTGGAATGTAGGGACCTACGAGCAGTACTTC. Translation gives CAWNVGTYEQYF. The chain uses TRBV30 and TRBJ2-7; D gene unclear. The CDR3 runs 12 residues. Germline V CDR1 and CDR2: GTSNPN, SVGIG (reference sequence). Trimming removed 4 bases at V and 2 bases at J, with 9 bases between.

The gene calls are TRBV7-2 and TRBJ2-7; the match to TRBD2 covers 7 bases. Trimming cost V 1 base and J 3 bases; bases outside gene matches: 3. The CDR3 runs 14 residues. Germline CDR1 and CDR2: SGHTA and FQGNSA. In DNA form, the CDR3 reads TGTGCCAGCAGCTTAGGGACTAGAAACTACGAGCAGTACTTC. It codes for CASSLGTRNYEQYF.

Only one count was recorded for this clone. The chain couples TRBV7-8 to TRBJ1-5, with 7 nucleotides matching TRBD1. The CDR3 spans 15 residues. Germline V gives CDR1 SGHVS, CDR2 FQNEAQ. The J segment lost 7 bases and the V segment lost 0 bases, leaving 6 bases of the junction unmatched. The CDR3 coding sequence is TGTGCCAGCAGCTTAGCGCGACAGGGAGCCCAGCCCCAGCATTTT. Amino acid sequence: CASSLARQGAQPQHF.

This clone was recorded only once. V and J are TRBV5-1 and TRBJ2-7; D remains unclear. The CDR3 is 12 residues long. Per the germline V gene, CDR1 is SGHRS and CDR2 is YFSETQ. The V and J ends lost 5 bases and 0 bases respectively, with 6 bases between them. DNA of the CDR3: TGCGCCAGCAGGGCTAGCTCCTACGAGCAGTACGTC. Translation gives CASRASSYEQYV.

This chain uses TRBV28 with TRBJ2-7; TRBD2 matches 9 bases. Germline CDR1 is MDHEN and CDR2 is SYDVKM. The CDR3 runs 15 residues. Germline trimming cut 3 bases from V and 1 base from J; bases unmatched to any gene: 4. CDR3 bases: TGTGCCAGCAGTTTTCTAGCGGGAACGTCCTACGAGCAGTACTTC. The encoded protein is CASSFLAGTSYEQYF.

The chain carries TRBV7-2 and TRBJ2-3; the D gene is possibly TRBD2 (6 bases). Trimming removed 7 bases at V and 2 bases at J, with 10 bases between. In germline, CDR1 is SGHTA, CDR2 FQGNSA. This CDR3 comprises 13 residues. CDR3 region: CASNPGVTDTQYF. In nucleotides, the CDR3 is TGTGCCAGCAACCCGGGAGTCACAGATACGCAGTATTTT.